One sample yielded the 20 T cell receptor beta chains listed below, sequenced in a study of cytomegalovirus exposure and HLA in healthy donors. The PCR ran on 60 Vbeta and 13 Jbeta primers. This table comes from immunoSEQ multiplex PCR, and its TCRdb copy is limited to in-frame clones, with some not included. Of around 160,000 clones in the sample, 60% to 85% were seen once. Sequencing was carried out using PBMCs. The receptor set was obtained from a man between 35 and 55 years old in good health and CMV-seropositive.

This chain links TRBV7-9 with TRBJ2-7; the match to TRBD2 covers 11 bases. V shed 0 bases, J shed 4 bases, and the junction held 11 bases outside the gene matches. In germline, CDR1 is SEHNR, CDR2 FQNEAQ (reference sequence). The CDR3 is 18 residues long. The DNA of the CDR3 is TGTGCCAGCAGCTTAGCCGGGACTAGCGGAGGGATGTGGTACGAGCAGTACTTC. It encodes CASSLAGTSGGMWYEQYF.

The genes are TRBV7-9 and TRBJ2-7; a weak D match, TRBD1 (5 bases). CDR1 and CDR2 from the germline V gene are SEHNR and FQNEAQ (reference sequence). This CDR3 has 14 residues. V dropped 1 base and J dropped 2 bases, with 9 bases sitting between them. This chain's CDR3 is CASSLGGRAYEQYF. In DNA form, the CDR3 reads TGTGCCAGCAGCTTAGGTGGCAGGGCCTACGAGCAGTACTTC.

The chain's CDR3 is CATSRTAMNTEAFF. The CDR3 coding sequence is TGTGCCACCAGCCGGACAGCGATGAACACTGAAGCTTTCTTT. V gene TRBV15 combines with J gene TRBJ1-1, with TRBD1 as a possible D gene (6 bases). The V end lost 5 bases, the J end lost 0 bases, and 10 bases lay between the germline ends. The CDR3 contains 14 residues. The germline V gene encodes CDR1 LNHNV and CDR2 YYDKDF (reference sequence). Using reference TRBV15 and TRBJ1-1 for the parts outside the CDR3, the full variable domain is DAMVIQNPRYQVTQFGKPVTLSCSQTLNHNVMYWYQQKSSQAPKLLFHYYDKDFNNEADTPDNFQSRRPNTSFCFLDIRSPGLGDTAMYLCATSRTAMNTEAFFGQGTRLTVV.

This sequence joins TRBV2 and TRBJ1-2; maybe TRBD1 (6 bases). CDR1 and CDR2 from the germline V gene are SNHLY and FYNNEI. The CDR3 runs 15 residues. V was clipped by 6 bases and J by 4 bases, with 18 bases between them. The CDR3 loop is CASRQGLSASYGYTF. The CDR3 bases are TGTGCCAGCAGACAGGGTCTGAGTGCAAGCTATGGCTACACCTTC.

The J gene is TRBJ2-1, the V gene TRBV6-1; 11 nucleotides match TRBD2. CDR1 is MNHNS and CDR2 is SASEGT in the germline V gene. V gave up 3 bases and J gave up 4 bases; unmatched junction bases: 8. The CDR3 length is 17 residues. CDR3 in amino acids: CASSDPLAGGRYNEQFF. The CDR3 DNA follows: TGTGCCAGCAGTGACCCCCTAGCGGGAGGCCGATACAATGAGCAGTTCTTC.

CDR3 nucleotide sequence: TGTGCCAGCAGTCCCCGCGCGGGGGGGCGATTCGGGGAGCTGTTTTTT. Protein: CASSPRAGGRFGELFF. V gene TRBV28 combines with J gene TRBJ2-2, with 9 bases fitting TRBD2. The CDR3 contains 16 residues. The junction had 11 bases not matched to a gene; V was cut back by 5 bases and J by 7 bases. Germline assignment: CDR1 MDHEN and CDR2 SYDVKM. The variable domain in full, completed from reference TRBV28 and TRBJ2-2, reads DVKVTQSSRYLVKRTGEKVFLECVQDMDHENMFWYRQDPGLGLRLIYFSYDVKMKEKGDIPEGYSVSREKKERFSLILESASTNQTSMYLCASSPRAGGRFGELFFGEGSRLTVL.

This chain links TRBV9 with TRBJ1-2; no reliable D call. V lost 2 bases to trimming and J lost 3 bases, with 14 bases between them. Per the germline V gene, CDR1 is SGDLS and CDR2 is YYNGEE. The CDR3 spans 15 residues. The CDR3 loop is CASSVQHGGYYGYTF. DNA of the CDR3: TGTGCCAGCAGCGTCCAACATGGTGGCTACTATGGCTACACCTTC.

The J gene is TRBJ2-7, the V gene TRBV29-1, with D perhaps TRBD1 (6 bases). CDR3 length: 11 residues. Trimming stripped 6 bases from V and 6 bases from J, with 12 bases between. CDR1 and CDR2 (germline): SQVTM, ANQGSEA. CDR3 in DNA: TGCAGCGTGGTGGGCAGGGGCGAGCAGTACTTC. Residues: CSVVGRGEQYF.

The chain is built from TRBV30 and TRBJ1-2; D remains ambiguous. V dropped 2 bases and J dropped 8 bases, with 12 bases sitting between them. Germline V CDR1 and CDR2: GTSNPN, SVGIG (reference sequence). The CDR3 has 12 amino acids. CDR3 sequence: CAWSSRSGGYTF. The CDR3 region has the DNA TGTGCCTGGAGTTCCCGCTCAGGAGGCTACACCTTC.

The rearrangement links TRBV9 to TRBJ2-1; 10 nucleotides line up with TRBD2. The CDR3 contains 15 residues. The trim removed 3 bases at V and 4 bases at J, leaving 4 bases unmatched. Germline V gene sequence: CDR1 SGDLS, CDR2 YYNGEE. CDR3 DNA: TGTGCCAGCAGCGCATTAGCGGGAGGATACAATGAGCAGTTCTTC. Translating gives CASSALAGGYNEQFF.

The CDR3 is CASGVGTGRDTEAFF. Here the CDR3 DNA reads TGCGCCAGCGGCGTGGGGACAGGGAGGGACACTGAAGCTTTCTTT. V usage is TRBV5-1 and J usage is TRBJ1-1; 9 nucleotides match TRBD1. The CDR3 totals 15 residues. CDR1 is SGHRS, CDR2 YFSETQ, per germline. V lost 7 bases, J lost 3 bases, and 10 bases stayed unmatched.

This clone appeared a single time. The V and J genes are TRBV2 and TRBJ1-3, with D hard to call. The V end was cut by 0 bases, the J end by 4 bases, with 10 bases between. The CDR3 length is 15 residues. Germline loops: CDR1 SNHLY, CDR2 FYNNEI. This CDR3 reads CASSEAGGSGNTIYF. CDR3 coding DNA: TGTGCCAGCAGTGAAGCTGGCGGGAGCGGAAACACCATATATTTT.

J is TRBJ2-2 and V is TRBV7-6; 11 positions agree with TRBD2. The length of the CDR3 is 18 residues. CDR1 is SGHVS, CDR2 FNYEAQ, per germline. The ends lost 2 bases at V and 5 bases at J; junction bases unmatched: 10. The CDR3 sequence: CASSLFAGLAGGTGELFF. The DNA for the CDR3 is TGTGCCAGCAGCTTATTCGCCGGACTAGCGGGCGGTACCGGGGAGCTGTTTTTT.

The rearrangement links TRBV27 to TRBJ2-7, with D possibly being TRBD1 (6 bases). The germline V gene encodes CDR1 MNHEY and CDR2 SMNVEV (reference sequence). This CDR3 is 15 amino acids long. V was shortened by 1 base and J by 4 bases, with 14 bases between the two germline ends. The CDR3 region has the DNA TGTGCCAGCAGTTTATTCTCTCAGGGGTCTTACGAGCAGTACTTC. It specifies CASSLFSQGSYEQYF.

This clone was picked up one time. CDR3 coding DNA: TGTGCCAGCAGAGCGGGACTAGCGGGAGGTCGACGGGTCTACAATGAGCAGTTCTTC. This translates into CASRAGLAGGRRVYNEQFF. V usage is TRBV28 and J usage is TRBJ2-1, with 15 bases aligning to TRBD2. V was clipped by 6 bases and J by 3 bases; unmatched bases: 12. The CDR3 is 19 residues long. Germline-derived CDR1 and CDR2 are MDHEN and SYDVKM.

This clone was recorded a few times. The V and J genes are TRBV5-1 and TRBJ1-2; TRBD1 agrees at 9 bases. This CDR3 region has 15 residues. Germline V lookup: CDR1 SGHRS, CDR2 YFSETQ. The J segment lost 7 bases and the V segment lost 5 bases, leaving 12 bases of the junction unmatched. DNA of the CDR3: TGCGCCAGCAGTCCTGACCAGGGACAGGGCTCTGGCTACACCTTC. It is translated as CASSPDQGQGSGYTF.

The chain has TRBV5-1 and TRBJ2-1, with 9 bases fitting TRBD2. The V and J ends lost 1 base and 2 bases, in that order; junction bases with no gene match: 4. CDR3 length equals 16 residues. The germline V gene has CDR1 SGHRS and CDR2 YFSETQ. CDR3 residues: CASSLRPSGAYNEQFF. The DNA of the CDR3 is TGCGCCAGCAGCTTGAGACCTAGCGGGGCCTACAATGAGCAGTTCTTC.

The chain couples TRBV11-2 to TRBJ2-7; D is uncertain. The V gene lost 5 bases and the J gene lost 1 base, with 24 bases spanning the gap. This CDR3 contains 18 residues. In germline, CDR1 is SGHAT, CDR2 FQNNGV. CDR3 nucleotides: TGTGCCAGCAGCCGCGGAACCACCTCGTCACCACCATCCTACGAGCAGTACTTC. Its protein is CASSRGTTSSPPSYEQYF.

The chain recombines TRBV23-1 with TRBJ2-7; TRBD2 matches 10 bases. TRBV23-1 is an ORF, and what it does is uncertain. V shed 9 bases and J 3 bases; nucleotides not matched to a gene: 17. The CDR3 extends over 17 amino acids. The CDR3 DNA is TGCGCCAGGTGGTGGCTAGCGGGAGTTCTCGCGAACTACGAGCAGTACTTC. It is translated as CARWWLAGVLANYEQYF.

V and J are TRBV5-1 and TRBJ2-3; 9 nucleotides align to TRBD1. The CDR3 covers 14 residues. The V segment lost 4 bases and the J segment 3 bases; nucleotides outside the gene matches: 3. Germline V lookup: CDR1 SGHRS, CDR2 YFSETQ. CDR3: CASSVGQGTDTQYF. The CDR3 nucleotides are TGCGCCAGCAGCGTCGGACAGGGGACAGATACGCAGTATTTT.